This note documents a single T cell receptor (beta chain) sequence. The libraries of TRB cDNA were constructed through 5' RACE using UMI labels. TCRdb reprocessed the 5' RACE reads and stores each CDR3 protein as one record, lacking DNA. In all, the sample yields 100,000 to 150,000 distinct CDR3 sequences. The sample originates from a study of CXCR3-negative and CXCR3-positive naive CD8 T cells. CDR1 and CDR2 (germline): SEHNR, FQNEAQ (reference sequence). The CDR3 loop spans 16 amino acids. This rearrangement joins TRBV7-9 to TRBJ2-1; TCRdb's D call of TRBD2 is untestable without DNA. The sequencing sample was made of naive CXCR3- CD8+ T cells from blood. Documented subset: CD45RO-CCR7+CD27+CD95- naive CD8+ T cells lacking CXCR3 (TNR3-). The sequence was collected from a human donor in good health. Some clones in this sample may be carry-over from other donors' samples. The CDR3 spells CASSLAGLAGENEQFF.